Listed here are 20 T cell receptor beta chains from one sample, sequenced in a study of CD8 T cells in ankylosing spondylitis. TCRdb reprocessed the 5' RACE reads with MiXCR, giving one entry per CDR3 protein. This sample yields some 700,000 distinct CDR3 sequences, of which roughly 19% are seen a single time; about a fifth belongs to the top ten. These receptors' targets are unknown. Study observations and caveats: The study identified a TCR beta motif of roughly eight highly homologous variants that appeared characteristic of ankylosing spondylitis blood.

The sample consisted of blood, either unsorted or a sorted T cell fraction (not recorded which). The receptors were gathered from a male donor with ankylosing spondylitis.

V gene TRBV6-1 combines with J gene TRBJ1-1; D is perhaps TRBD1 (5 bases). This CDR3 is 14 amino acids long. V was pared by 8 bases and J by 1 base, with 14 bases between. Germline V gene data show CDR1 as MNHNS and CDR2 as SASEGT. The CDR3 DNA follows: TGTGCCAGCCACCTGGGGGGGAAGAACACTGAAGCTTTCTTT. This sequence encodes CASHLGGKNTEAFF.

The CDR3 here is CASSLNRGLGFGETQYF. The CDR3, as DNA: TGTGCCAGCAGTTTAAACAGGGGGCTCGGGTTTGGAGAGACCCAGTACTTC. The V call is TRBV12-3 or TRBV12-4, the J call TRBJ2-5, with TRBD1 identical over 9 bases. Trimming at V came to 2 bases and at J to 4 bases, leaving 11 bases not matched to a gene. The CDR3 covers 17 residues.

The rearrangement joins TRBV20-1 to TRBJ1-6; D is undetermined. V lost 1 base to trimming and J lost 6 bases, with 4 bases between them. From germline, CDR1 is DFQATT and CDR2 SNEGSKA (reference sequence). CDR3 length: 12 amino acids. CDR3 in amino acids: CSARGVNSPLHF. Here the CDR3 DNA reads TGCAGTGCTAGAGGGGTTAATTCACCCCTCCACTTT.

Ten or more counts support this clonotype. J is TRBJ2-7 and V is TRBV4-1; TRBD1 matches at 7 bases. Germline CDR1 MGHRA, CDR2 YSYEKL. V gave up 4 bases and J gave up 2 bases; unmatched junction bases: 5. The CDR3 has 14 residues. The DNA for the CDR3 is TGCGCCAGCAGCCTCGGACAGGTACCCTACGAGCAGTACTTC. This codes for CASSLGQVPYEQYF.

V usage is TRBV28 and J usage is TRBJ2-3, with 7 bases lining up with TRBD2. The trim removed 4 bases at V and 2 bases at J, leaving 6 bases unmatched. This CDR3 is 15 amino acids long. Per germline, CDR1 MDHEN and CDR2 SYDVKM. The CDR3 here is CASSSSGAHTDTQYF. The CDR3 region has the DNA TGTGCCAGCAGTTCTAGCGGAGCTCACACAGATACGCAGTATTTT. Drawing the rest from reference TRBV28 and TRBJ2-3, the complete variable domain is DVKVTQSSRYLVKRTGEKVFLECVQDMDHENMFWYRQDPGLGLRLIYFSYDVKMKEKGDIPEGYSVSREKKERFSLILESASTNQTSMYLCASSSSGAHTDTQYFGPGTRLTVL.

V is TRBV4-2 and J is TRBJ2-7, with 13 bases that match TRBD2. The CDR3 is 16 amino acids. Unmatched junction bases numbered 7, after V lost 3 bases and J lost 5 bases. Per germline, CDR1 LGHNA and CDR2 YNFKEQ. In nucleotides, the CDR3 is TGTGCCAGCAGCCAGGAACTAGCGGGGGGGCCTCACGAGCAGTACTTC. Its translation: CASSQELAGGPHEQYF.

The gene calls are TRBV20-1 and TRBJ2-3, with no clear D. The CDR3 spans 13 residues. Germline V gene data show CDR1 as DFQATT and CDR2 as SNEGSKA (reference sequence). The V end was cut by 2 bases, the J end by 0 bases, with 6 bases between. The CDR3 bases are TGCAGTGCTAGACGCATCAGCACAGATACGCAGTATTTT. It specifies CSARRISTDTQYF.

This chain joins TRBV24-1 and TRBJ2-1; 14 nucleotides match TRBD2. V lost 3 bases, J lost 4 bases, and 7 bases stayed unmatched. This CDR3 is built from 18 residues. Germline CDR1 is KGHDR and CDR2 is SFDVKD. The CDR3 DNA reads TGTGCCACCAGTGATCGACTAGCGGGAGGGTCGGGGTACAATGAGCAGTTCTTC. It specifies CATSDRLAGGSGYNEQFF.

There are a few counts of this clonotype. The chain employs TRBV20-1 and TRBJ1-5; D possibly corresponds to TRBD1 (6 bases). There are 15 residues in the CDR3. Trimming pared 2 bases from V and 5 bases from J, leaving 16 bases between. CDR1 is DFQATT, CDR2 SNEGSKA, per germline (reference sequence). CDR3 sequence: CSARPMDREYQPQHF. The CDR3 nucleotides read TGCAGTGCTAGACCTATGGACAGAGAATATCAGCCCCAGCATTTT.

This clonotype was seen many times. The rearrangement uses TRBV7-9 and TRBJ2-6, with D maybe TRBD1 (5 bases). V gave up 0 bases and J gave up 3 bases, with 6 bases separating them. Germline CDR1 and CDR2: SEHNR and FQNEAQ (reference sequence). The CDR3 loop spans 15 amino acids. The CDR3 sequence: CASSLARGGANVLTF. The CDR3 bases are TGTGCCAGCAGCTTAGCAAGGGGTGGGGCCAACGTCCTGACTTTC. Variable domain in full (rest from reference TRBV7-9 and TRBJ2-6): DTGVSQNPRHKITKRGQNVTFRCDPISEHNRLYWYRQTLGQGPEFLTYFQNEAQLEKSRLLSDRFSAERPKGSFSTLEIQRTEQGDSAMYLCASSLARGGANVLTFGAGSRLTVL.

This chain uses TRBV12-3 or TRBV12-4 with TRBJ1-1; 7 bases are shared with TRBD1. The CDR3 sequence is 13 residues long. Germline trimming cut 7 bases from V and 8 bases from J; bases unmatched to any gene: 10. Written as DNA, the CDR3 is TGTGCCAGCATATTGACGACAGGGCCCGAAGCTTTCTTT. Its translation is CASILTTGPEAFF.

The chain links TRBV29-1 to TRBJ1-3; D may be TRBD1 (5 bases). The CDR3 extends over 14 amino acids. Trimming shortened V by 3 bases and J by 3 bases, and 12 bases separated the two germline ends. Germline values: CDR1 SQVTM, CDR2 ANQGSEA. CDR3 protein: CSVDGWGNGNTIYF. The DNA of the CDR3 is TGCAGCGTTGACGGTTGGGGGAATGGAAACACCATATATTTT. The entire variable domain, with the rest obtained from reference TRBV29-1 and TRBJ1-3, is as follows: SAVISQKPSRDICQRGTSLTIQCQVDSQVTMMFWYRQQPGQSLTLIATANQGSEATYESGFVIDKFPISRPNLTFSTLTVSNMSPEDSSIYLCSVDGWGNGNTIYFGEGSWLTVV.

The chain links TRBV25-1 to TRBJ2-2; TRBD1 matches at 8 bases. The CDR3 covers 15 residues. The trim removed 1 base at V and 5 bases at J, leaving 3 bases unmatched. Looked up from germline, CDR1 is MGHDK and CDR2 is SYGVNS. In DNA, the CDR3 is TGTGCCAGCAGTGAATTGGACAGGGAGACCGGGGAGCTGTTTTTT. Its translation is CASSELDRETGELFF.

This clonotype was seen a few times. This chain links TRBV15 with TRBJ2-3; D remains ambiguous. Deletions cut 1 base from V and 2 bases from J, with 10 bases between. The CDR3 contains 15 residues. Germline CDR1 LNHNV, CDR2 YYDKDF (reference sequence). The CDR3 spells CATSRGADPTDTQYF. The CDR3 DNA reads as TGTGCCACCAGCAGAGGGGCGGATCCCACAGATACGCAGTATTTT.

The rearrangement links TRBV5-1 to TRBJ1-4, with D possibly being TRBD1 (5 bases). The CDR3 is 15 amino acids. Germline CDR1 reads SGHRS; CDR2 reads YFSETQ. With 3 bases removed from V and 4 bases from J, the gap between germline ends came to 13 bases. The CDR3 is CASSSLGGGNEKLFF. The CDR3 DNA reads as TGCGCCAGCAGCTCCCTGGGGGGTGGTAATGAAAAACTGTTTTTT. Combining the CDR3 with reference TRBV5-1 and TRBJ1-4 gives the whole variable domain KAGVTQTPRYLIKTRGQQVTLSCSPISGHRSVSWYQQTPGQGLQFLFEYFSETQRNKGNFPGRFSGRQFSNSRSEMNVSTLELGDSALYLCASSSLGGGNEKLFFGSGTQLSVL.

This clonotype has only a few counts. As DNA, the CDR3 is TGTGCCAGCTCACCACGTGCAGTTGCGAACACCGGGGAGCTGTTTTTT. This codes for CASSPRAVANTGELFF. The chain uses TRBV18 and TRBJ2-2; D gene ambiguous. The V end was cut by 1 base, the J end by 0 bases, with 9 bases between. The CDR3 extends over 16 amino acids. Germline loops: CDR1 KGHSH, CDR2 LQKENI.

The chain has TRBV28 and TRBJ1-5, with D hard to call. V was pared by 4 bases and J by 6 bases, with 13 bases between. The germline V gene encodes CDR1 MDHEN and CDR2 SYDVKM. There are 14 residues in the CDR3. The CDR3 spells CASSYGSGGQPQHF. The CDR3 DNA reads TGTGCCAGCAGTTACGGATCCGGTGGTCAGCCCCAGCATTTT. Full variable domain (outside the CDR3, taken from reference TRBV28 and TRBJ1-5): DVKVTQSSRYLVKRTGEKVFLECVQDMDHENMFWYRQDPGLGLRLIYFSYDVKMKEKGDIPEGYSVSREKKERFSLILESASTNQTSMYLCASSYGSGGQPQHFGDGTRLSIL.

This clonotype showed up many times. This chain uses TRBV24-1 with TRBJ2-7, with TRBD1 identical over 9 bases. Per germline, CDR1 KGHDR and CDR2 SFDVKD. After removal of 2 bases from V and 2 bases from J, the junction contained 3 bases not matched to a gene. CDR3 length equals 15 residues. Written as DNA, the CDR3 is TGTGCCACCAGTGATTCTCACAGGGGGCCCTACGAGCAGTACTTC. Translating gives CATSDSHRGPYEQYF.

The chain is built from TRBV11-3 and TRBJ2-5, with TRBD2 matching over 7 bases. The CDR3 spans 16 residues. CDR1 SGHNT and CDR2 YENEEA come from the germline V gene. V was pared by 4 bases and J by 5 bases, with 13 bases of the junction left unmatched. The CDR3 sequence: CASSSFRFLAGETQYF. The CDR3 nucleotides are TGTGCCAGCAGCTCCTTCCGGTTTTTAGCGGGCGAGACCCAGTACTTC.

This chain links TRBV28 with TRBJ1-6; no clear D gene. V was cut by 3 bases and J by 4 bases, with 10 bases left in between. Per the germline V gene, CDR1 is MDHEN and CDR2 is SYDVKM. This CDR3 contains 15 residues. The CDR3: CASSFERNYNSPLHF. DNA of the CDR3: TGTGCCAGCAGTTTCGAAAGGAATTATAATTCACCCCTCCACTTT.